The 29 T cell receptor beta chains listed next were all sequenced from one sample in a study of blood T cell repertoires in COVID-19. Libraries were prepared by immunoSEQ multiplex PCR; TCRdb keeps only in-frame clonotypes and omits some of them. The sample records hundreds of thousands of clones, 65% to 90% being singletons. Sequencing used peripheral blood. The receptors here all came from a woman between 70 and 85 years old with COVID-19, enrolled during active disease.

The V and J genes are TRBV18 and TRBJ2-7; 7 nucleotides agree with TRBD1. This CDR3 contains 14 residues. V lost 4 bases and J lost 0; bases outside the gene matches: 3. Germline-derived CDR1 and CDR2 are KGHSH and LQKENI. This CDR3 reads CASSLGQNSYEQYF. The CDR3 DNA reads TGTGCCAGCTCACTGGGACAGAACTCCTACGAGCAGTACTTC.

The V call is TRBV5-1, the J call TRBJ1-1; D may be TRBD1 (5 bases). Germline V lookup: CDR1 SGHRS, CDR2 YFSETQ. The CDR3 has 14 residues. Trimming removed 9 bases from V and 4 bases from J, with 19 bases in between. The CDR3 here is CATTGGPLSTEAFF. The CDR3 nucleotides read TGCGCCACCACGGGGGGACCCCTGAGCACTGAAGCTTTCTTT.

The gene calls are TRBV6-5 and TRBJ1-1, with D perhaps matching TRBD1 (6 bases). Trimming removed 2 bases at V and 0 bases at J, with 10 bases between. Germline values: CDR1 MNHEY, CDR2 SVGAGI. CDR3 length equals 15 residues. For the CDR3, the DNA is TGTGCCAGCAGTTACAGGGGGAGAATGAACACTGAAGCTTTCTTT. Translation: CASSYRGRMNTEAFF.

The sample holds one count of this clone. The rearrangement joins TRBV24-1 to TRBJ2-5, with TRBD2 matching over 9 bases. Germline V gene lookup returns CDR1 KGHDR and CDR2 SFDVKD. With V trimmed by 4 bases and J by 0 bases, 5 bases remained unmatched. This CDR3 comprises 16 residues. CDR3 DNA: TGTGCCACCAGTGAGAGCGGGGGGACAGACCAAGAGACCCAGTACTTC. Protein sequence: CATSESGGTDQETQYF.

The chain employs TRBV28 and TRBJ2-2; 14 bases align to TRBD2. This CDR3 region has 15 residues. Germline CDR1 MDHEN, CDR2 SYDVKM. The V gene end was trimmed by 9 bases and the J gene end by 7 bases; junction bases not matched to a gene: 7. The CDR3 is CASATSGGAIGELFF. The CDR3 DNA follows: TGTGCCAGTGCGACTAGCGGGGGGGCTATCGGGGAGCTGTTTTTT.

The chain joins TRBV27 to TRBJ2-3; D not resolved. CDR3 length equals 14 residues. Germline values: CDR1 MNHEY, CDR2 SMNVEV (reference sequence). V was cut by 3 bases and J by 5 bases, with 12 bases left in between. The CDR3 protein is CASSFSQTGDTQYF. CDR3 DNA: TGTGCCAGCAGTTTTTCTCAAACCGGAGATACGCAGTATTTT.

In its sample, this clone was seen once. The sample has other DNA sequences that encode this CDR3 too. CDR3 in amino acids: CASSPVTGAGNTIYF. Written as DNA, the CDR3 is TGTGCCAGCTCACCGGTGACAGGGGCAGGAAACACCATATATTTT. The chain uses TRBV18 and TRBJ1-3, with TRBD1 identical over 8 bases. J gave up 4 bases and V 3 bases, and 5 bases lay outside the gene matches. Germline V gives CDR1 KGHSH, CDR2 LQKENI. This CDR3 has 15 residues.

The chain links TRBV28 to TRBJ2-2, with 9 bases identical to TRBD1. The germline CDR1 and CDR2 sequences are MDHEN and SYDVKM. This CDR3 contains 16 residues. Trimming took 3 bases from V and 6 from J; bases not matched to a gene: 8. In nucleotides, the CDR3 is TGTGCCAGCAGTTTTGTCGGGACAGGGCTCGCCGGGGAGCTGTTTTTT. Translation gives CASSFVGTGLAGELFF.

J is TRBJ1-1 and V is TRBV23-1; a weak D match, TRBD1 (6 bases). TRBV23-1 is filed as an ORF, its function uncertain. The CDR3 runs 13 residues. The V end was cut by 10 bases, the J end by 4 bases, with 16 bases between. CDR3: CATKLTGRTEAFF. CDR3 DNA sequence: TGCGCCACGAAACTAACAGGGCGCACTGAAGCTTTCTTT.

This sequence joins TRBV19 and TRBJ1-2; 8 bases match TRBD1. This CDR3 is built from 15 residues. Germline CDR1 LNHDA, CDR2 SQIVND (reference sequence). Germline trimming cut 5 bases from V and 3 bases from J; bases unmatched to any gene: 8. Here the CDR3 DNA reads TGTGCCAGTAGTCCTCTACAGGGGGTCGACTATGGCTACACCTTC. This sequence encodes CASSPLQGVDYGYTF.

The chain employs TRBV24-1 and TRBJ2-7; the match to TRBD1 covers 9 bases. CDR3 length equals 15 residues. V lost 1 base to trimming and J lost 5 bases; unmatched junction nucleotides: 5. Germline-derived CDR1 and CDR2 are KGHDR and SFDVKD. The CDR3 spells CATSDFGTGKHEQYF. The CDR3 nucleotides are TGTGCCACCAGTGATTTCGGGACAGGGAAACACGAGCAGTACTTC.

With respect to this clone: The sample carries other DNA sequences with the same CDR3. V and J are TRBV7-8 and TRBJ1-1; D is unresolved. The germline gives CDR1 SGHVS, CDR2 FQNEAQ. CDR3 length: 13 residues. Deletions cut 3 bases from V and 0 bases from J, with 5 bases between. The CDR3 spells CASSFSVNTEAFF. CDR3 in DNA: TGTGCCAGCAGCTTTTCGGTGAACACTGAAGCTTTCTTT. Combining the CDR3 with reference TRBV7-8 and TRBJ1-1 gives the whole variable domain GAGVSQSPRYKVAKRGQDVALRCDPISGHVSLFWYQQALGQGPEFLTYFQNEAQLDKSGLPSDRFFAERPEGSVSTLKIQRTQQEDSAVYLCASSFSVNTEAFFGQGTRLTVV.

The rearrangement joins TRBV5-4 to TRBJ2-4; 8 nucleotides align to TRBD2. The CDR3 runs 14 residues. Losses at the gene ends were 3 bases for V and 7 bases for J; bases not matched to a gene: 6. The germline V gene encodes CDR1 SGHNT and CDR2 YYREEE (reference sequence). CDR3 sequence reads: CASSSVTGGNIQYF. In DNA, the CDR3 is TGTGCCAGCAGCTCCGTCACGGGAGGGAACATTCAGTACTTC.

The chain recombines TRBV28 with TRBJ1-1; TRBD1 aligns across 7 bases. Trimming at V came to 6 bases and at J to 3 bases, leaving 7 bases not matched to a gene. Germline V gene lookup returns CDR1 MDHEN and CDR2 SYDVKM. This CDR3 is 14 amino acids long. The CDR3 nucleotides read TGTGCCAGCAGGACAGGGCTTGTAGACACTGAAGCTTTCTTT. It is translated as CASRTGLVDTEAFF. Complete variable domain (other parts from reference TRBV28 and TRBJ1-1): DVKVTQSSRYLVKRTGEKVFLECVQDMDHENMFWYRQDPGLGLRLIYFSYDVKMKEKGDIPEGYSVSREKKERFSLILESASTNQTSMYLCASRTGLVDTEAFFGQGTRLTVV.

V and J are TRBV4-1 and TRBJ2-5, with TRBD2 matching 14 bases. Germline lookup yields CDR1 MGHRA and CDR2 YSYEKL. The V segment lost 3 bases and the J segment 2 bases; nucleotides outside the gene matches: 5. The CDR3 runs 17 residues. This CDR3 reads CASSHPGLAGGQETQYF. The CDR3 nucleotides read TGCGCCAGCAGCCATCCCGGACTAGCGGGGGGACAAGAGACCCAGTACTTC.

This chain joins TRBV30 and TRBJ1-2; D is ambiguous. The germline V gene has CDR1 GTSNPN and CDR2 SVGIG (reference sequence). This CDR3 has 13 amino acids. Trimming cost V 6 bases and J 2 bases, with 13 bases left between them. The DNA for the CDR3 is TGTGCCTGCACCAAGACTGAGAACTATGGCTACACCTTC. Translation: CACTKTENYGYTF.

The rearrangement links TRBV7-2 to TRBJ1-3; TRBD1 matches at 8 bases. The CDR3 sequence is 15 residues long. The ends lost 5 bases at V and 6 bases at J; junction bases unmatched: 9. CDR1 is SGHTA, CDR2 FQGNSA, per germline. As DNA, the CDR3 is TGTGCCAGCAGCCTTTACAGGGGGTGGGAAAACACCATATATTTT. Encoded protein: CASSLYRGWENTIYF.

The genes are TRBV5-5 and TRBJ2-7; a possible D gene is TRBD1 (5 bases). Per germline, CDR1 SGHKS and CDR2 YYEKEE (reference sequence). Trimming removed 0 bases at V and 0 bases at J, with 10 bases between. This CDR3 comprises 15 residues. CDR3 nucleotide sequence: TGTGCCAGCAGCTTGGAACAGGACCCCTCCTACGAGCAGTACTTC. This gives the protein CASSLEQDPSYEQYF. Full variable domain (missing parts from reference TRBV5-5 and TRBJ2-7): DAGVTQSPTHLIKTRGQQVTLRCSPISGHKSVSWYQQVLGQGPQFIFQYYEKEERGRGNFPDRFSARQFPNYSSELNVNALLLGDSALYLCASSLEQDPSYEQYFGPGTRLTVT.

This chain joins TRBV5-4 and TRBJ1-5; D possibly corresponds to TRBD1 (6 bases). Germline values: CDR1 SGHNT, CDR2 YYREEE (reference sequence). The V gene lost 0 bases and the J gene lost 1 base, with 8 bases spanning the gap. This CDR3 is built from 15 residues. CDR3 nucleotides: TGTGCCAGCAGCTTGGGGACAGAAAGCAATCAGCCCCAGCATTTT. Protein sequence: CASSLGTESNQPQHF.

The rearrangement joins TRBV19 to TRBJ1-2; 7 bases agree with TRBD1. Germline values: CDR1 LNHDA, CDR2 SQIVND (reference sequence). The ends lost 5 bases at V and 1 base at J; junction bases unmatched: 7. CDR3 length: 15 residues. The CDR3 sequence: CASSAQQGINYGYTF. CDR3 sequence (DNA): TGTGCCAGTAGTGCCCAACAGGGGATTAACTATGGCTACACCTTC.

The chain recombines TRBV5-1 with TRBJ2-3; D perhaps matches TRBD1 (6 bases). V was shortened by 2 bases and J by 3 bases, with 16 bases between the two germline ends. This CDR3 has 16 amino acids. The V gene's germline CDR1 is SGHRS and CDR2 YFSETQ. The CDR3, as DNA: TGCGCCAGCAGCTTACAGGGAAGGTTGGTAACAGATACGCAGTATTTT. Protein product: CASSLQGRLVTDTQYF. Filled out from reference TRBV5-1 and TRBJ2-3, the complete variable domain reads KAGVTQTPRYLIKTRGQQVTLSCSPISGHRSVSWYQQTPGQGLQFLFEYFSETQRNKGNFPGRFSGRQFSNSRSEMNVSTLELGDSALYLCASSLQGRLVTDTQYFGPGTRLTVL.

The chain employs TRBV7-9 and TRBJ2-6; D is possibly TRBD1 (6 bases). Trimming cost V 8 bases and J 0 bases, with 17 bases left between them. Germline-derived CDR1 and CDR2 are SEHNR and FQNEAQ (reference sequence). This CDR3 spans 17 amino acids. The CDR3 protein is CASGQWTADSGANVLTF. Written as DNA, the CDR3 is TGTGCCAGCGGCCAATGGACAGCCGACTCTGGGGCCAACGTCCTGACTTTC.

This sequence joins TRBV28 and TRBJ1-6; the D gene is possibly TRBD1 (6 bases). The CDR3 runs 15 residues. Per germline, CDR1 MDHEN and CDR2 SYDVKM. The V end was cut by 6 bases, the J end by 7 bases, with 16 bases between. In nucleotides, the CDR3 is TGTGCCAGCAGCCTCAACAGGGCCCTGAATTCACCCCTCCACTTT. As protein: CASSLNRALNSPLHF.

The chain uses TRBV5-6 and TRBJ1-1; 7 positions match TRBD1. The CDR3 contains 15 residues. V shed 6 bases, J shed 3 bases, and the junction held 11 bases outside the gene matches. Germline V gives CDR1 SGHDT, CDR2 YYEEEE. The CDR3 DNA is TGTGCCAGCATCTCCAAGGGGGCATGGTACACTGAAGCTTTCTTT. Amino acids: CASISKGAWYTEAFF.

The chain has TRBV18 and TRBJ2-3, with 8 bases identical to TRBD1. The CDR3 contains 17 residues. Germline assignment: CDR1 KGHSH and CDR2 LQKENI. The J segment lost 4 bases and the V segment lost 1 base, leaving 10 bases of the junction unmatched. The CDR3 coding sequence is TGTGCCAGCTCACCACTTCCGGGACAGGCCACTTCAGATACGCAGTATTTT. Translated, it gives CASSPLPGQATSDTQYF.

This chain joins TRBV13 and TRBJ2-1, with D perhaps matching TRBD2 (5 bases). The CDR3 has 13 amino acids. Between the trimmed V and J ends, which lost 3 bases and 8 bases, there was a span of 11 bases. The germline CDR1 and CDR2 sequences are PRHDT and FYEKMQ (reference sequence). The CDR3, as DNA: TGTGCCAGCAGCTTCTTAACGCGGGATGAGCAGTTCTTC. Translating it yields CASSFLTRDEQFF.

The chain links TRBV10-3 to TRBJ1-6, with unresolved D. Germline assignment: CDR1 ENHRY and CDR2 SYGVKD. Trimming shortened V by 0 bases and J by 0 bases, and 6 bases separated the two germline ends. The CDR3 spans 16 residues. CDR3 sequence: CAISESPSSYNSPLHF. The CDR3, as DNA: TGTGCCATCAGTGAGTCTCCCAGCTCCTATAATTCACCCCTCCACTTT.

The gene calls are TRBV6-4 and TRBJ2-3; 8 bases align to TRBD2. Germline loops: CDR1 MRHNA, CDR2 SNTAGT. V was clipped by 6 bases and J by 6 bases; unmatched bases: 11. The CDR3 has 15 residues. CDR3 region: CASSIRRGASDTQYF. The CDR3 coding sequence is TGTGCCAGCAGCATTAGGCGGGGGGCCTCGGATACGCAGTATTTT.

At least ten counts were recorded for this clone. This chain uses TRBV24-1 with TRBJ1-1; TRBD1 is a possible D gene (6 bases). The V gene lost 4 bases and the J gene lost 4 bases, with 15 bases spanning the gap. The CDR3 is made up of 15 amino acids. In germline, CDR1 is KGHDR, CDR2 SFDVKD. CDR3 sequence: CATSDLTGFGTEAFF. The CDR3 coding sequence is TGTGCCACCAGTGACCTGACAGGTTTCGGCACTGAAGCTTTCTTT.